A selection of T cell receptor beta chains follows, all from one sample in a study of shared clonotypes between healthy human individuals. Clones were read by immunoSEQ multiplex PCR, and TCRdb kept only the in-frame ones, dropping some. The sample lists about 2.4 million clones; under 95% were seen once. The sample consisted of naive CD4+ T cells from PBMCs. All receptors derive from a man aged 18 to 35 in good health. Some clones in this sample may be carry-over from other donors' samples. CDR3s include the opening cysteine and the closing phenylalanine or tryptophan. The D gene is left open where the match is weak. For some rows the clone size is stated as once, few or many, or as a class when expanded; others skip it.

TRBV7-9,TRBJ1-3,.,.,TGTGCCAGCAGCTCCGGGGATAGCAGTGGAAACACCATATATTTT,CASSSGDSSGNTIYF
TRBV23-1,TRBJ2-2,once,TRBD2,TGCGCCAGCAGTCAATACGGGGGGGTGGCCGGGGAGCTGTTTTTT,CASSQYGGVAGELFF
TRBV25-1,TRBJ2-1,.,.,TGTGCCAGCAGTGAAGACCCAGTTATCAATGAGCAGTTCTTC,CASSEDPVINEQFF
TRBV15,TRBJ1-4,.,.,TGTGCCACCGGGAGGACTCGCGAAAAACTGTTTTTT,CATGRTREKLFF
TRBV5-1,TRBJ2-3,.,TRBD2,TGCGCCAGCAGCTTTAGCGGGAGTGGTGCAGATACGCAGTATTTT,CASSFSGSGADTQYF
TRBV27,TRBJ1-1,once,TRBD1,TGTGCCAGCAGTCGTCCCGGGACAGGCCCGGCTGGAACTGAAGCTTTCTTT,CASSRPGTGPAGTEAFF
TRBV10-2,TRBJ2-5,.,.,TGCGCCAGCAGTCCAAGCCTAGACCAAGAGACCCAGTACTTC,CASSPSLDQETQYF
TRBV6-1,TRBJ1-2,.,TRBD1,TGTGCCAGCCCCCCAGTTGGCAGGGGGCGAGGCTACACCTTC,CASPPVGRGRGYTF
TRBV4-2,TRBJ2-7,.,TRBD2,TGTGCCAGCAGCCAAGATGGTGGTAGCGGGACCTACGAGCAGTACTTC,CASSQDGGSGTYEQYF
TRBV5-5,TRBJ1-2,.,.,TGTGCCAGCAGCTTGCTCGTTGTGGCGGGGGGCTATGGCTACACCTTC,CASSLLVVAGGYGYTF
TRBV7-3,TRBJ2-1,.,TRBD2,TGTGCCAGCAGCTTAAGCCGACTAGCGGGTTACAATGAGCAGTTCTTC,CASSLSRLAGYNEQFF
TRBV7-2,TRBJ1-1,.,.,TGTGCCAGCAGCTCCTCCATGAACACTGAAGCTTTCTTT,CASSSSMNTEAFF
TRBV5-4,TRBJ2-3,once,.,TGTGCCACCAAGATCTCGGGCGGGAGCACAGATACGCAGTATTTT,CATKISGGSTDTQYF
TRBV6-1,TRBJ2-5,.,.,TGTGCCAGCAGTGAAGGTCGGCCAGCCAAGACCCAGTACTTC,CASSEGRPAKTQYF
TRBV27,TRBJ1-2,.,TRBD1,TGTGCCAGCGGATACAGGGGGCGGCGTGGCTATGGCTACACCTTC,CASGYRGRRGYGYTF
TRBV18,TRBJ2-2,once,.,TGTGCCAGCTCACCAGGACGGGGGATGAACACCGGGGAGCTGTTTTTT,CASSPGRGMNTGELFF
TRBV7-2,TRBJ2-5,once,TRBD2,TGTGCCAGCAGCCCCTTAGCGGGGGGGATGGGGACCCAGTACTTC,CASSPLAGGMGTQYF
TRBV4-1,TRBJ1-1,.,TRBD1,TGCGCCAGCAGCCACGGACAGGTGAACACTGAAGCTTTCTTT,CASSHGQVNTEAFF
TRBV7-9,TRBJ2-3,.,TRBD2,TGTGCCAGCAGCTTAGAAGCGGGAGGGAGCACAGATACGCAGTATTTT,CASSLEAGGSTDTQYF
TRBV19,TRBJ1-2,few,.,TGTGCCAGTAGTAACCCGAGGTCTCATTATGGCTACACCTTC,CASSNPRSHYGYTF
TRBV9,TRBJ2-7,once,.,TGTGCCAGCAGCGGCGCAGGGTCCTACGAGCAGTACTTC,CASSGAGSYEQYF
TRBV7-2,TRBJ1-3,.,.,TGTGCCAGCACGAGGGACACCTGGTACGCTGGAAACACCATATATTTT,CASTRDTWYAGNTIYF
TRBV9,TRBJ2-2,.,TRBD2,TGTGCCAGCAAACGGGAGGGCCCCACCGGGGAGCTGTTTTTT,CASKREGPTGELFF
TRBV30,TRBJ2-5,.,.,TGTGCCTGGAGTAACCGGTCGAAGACCCAGTACTTC,CAWSNRSKTQYF
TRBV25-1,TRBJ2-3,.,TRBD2,TGTGCCAGTAGACTAGCGGGAGGCACAGATACGCAGTATTTT,CASRLAGGTDTQYF
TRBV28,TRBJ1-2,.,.,TGTGCCAGCAGTTTAAGGCGGCCTAACTATGGCTACACCTTC,CASSLRRPNYGYTF
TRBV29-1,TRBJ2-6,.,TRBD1,TGCAGCGCGAGGACAGGCCTAAACTCTGGGGCCAACGTCCTGACTTTC,CSARTGLNSGANVLTF
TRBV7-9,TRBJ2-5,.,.,TGTGCCAGCAGCCGAATGGGACTGACCTTCCAAGAGACCCAGTACTTC,CASSRMGLTFQETQYF
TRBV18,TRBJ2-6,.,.,TGTGCCAGCTCATCTTCTGGGGCCAACGTCCTGACTTTC,CASSSSGANVLTF